The 32 T cell receptor beta chains below all came from one sample that was sequenced in a study of OX40 agonist ivuxolimab in advanced cancers. The method was immunoSEQ multiplex PCR; TCRdb's version includes in-frame clones alone and lacks a portion of them. The sample has 35,000 to 45,000 clones, more than 80% seen once. Sequences were derived from CD4+ or CD8+ T cells sorted from blood, sampled in a trial of the OX40 agonist ivuxolimab. These receptors all stem from an adult with an advanced solid tumor such as melanoma, head and neck, liver or kidney cancer.

V and J are TRBV6-6 and TRBJ2-7, with TRBD2 matching over 7 bases. The trim removed 5 bases at V and 2 bases at J, leaving 9 bases unmatched. Germline V gene sequence: CDR1 MNHNY, CDR2 SVGAGI (reference sequence). This CDR3 is 15 amino acids long. As DNA, the CDR3 is TGTGCCAGCAGTCGGGACGGGGGGTTCGCCTACGAGCAGTACTTC. Amino acids: CASSRDGGFAYEQYF.

The chain recombines TRBV11-1 with TRBJ1-1, with D hard to call. This CDR3 comprises 13 residues. With 2 bases removed from V and 3 bases from J, the gap between germline ends came to 7 bases. Germline CDR1 SGHAT, CDR2 FQDESV (reference sequence). The CDR3 loop is CASSLQRDTEAFF. For the CDR3, the DNA is TGTGCCAGCAGCTTACAGCGGGACACTGAAGCTTTCTTT.

The rearrangement joins TRBV30 to TRBJ1-6; D gene ambiguous. Trimming removed 3 bases at V and 8 bases at J, with 5 bases between. CDR3 length: 11 amino acids. Per the germline V gene, CDR1 is GTSNPN and CDR2 is SVGIG (reference sequence). CDR3 protein: CAWRRDSPLHF. The CDR3 bases are TGTGCCTGGAGGCGGGATTCACCCCTCCACTTT.

This chain uses TRBV10-2 with TRBJ2-2, with TRBD2 matching over 9 bases. V was clipped by 1 base and J by 3 bases; unmatched bases: 6. Germline CDR1 reads WSHSY; CDR2 reads SAAADI. This CDR3 has 17 residues. CDR3 in DNA: TGCGCCAGCAGTGAGTTTGCGGGGGGGTCGGACACCGGGGAGCTGTTTTTT. This encodes CASSEFAGGSDTGELFF.

V gene TRBV10-3 combines with J gene TRBJ2-5; D is uncertain. There are 12 residues in the CDR3. The V gene's germline CDR1 is ENHRY and CDR2 SYGVKD. The V and J ends lost 0 bases and 2 bases respectively, with 1 base between them. The DNA for the CDR3 is TGTGCCATCAGTGAGTCGCAAGAGACCCAGTACTTC. It yields the protein CAISESQETQYF.

The V and J genes are TRBV7-2 and TRBJ2-1; TRBD2 matches at 15 bases. This CDR3 region has 17 residues. The J segment lost 0 bases and the V segment lost 6 bases, leaving 3 bases of the junction unmatched. From germline, CDR1 is SGHTA and CDR2 FQGNSA. CDR3 region: CASSRTSGGGSYNEQFF. The CDR3 region has the DNA TGTGCCAGCAGTCGGACTAGCGGGGGGGGCTCCTACAATGAGCAGTTCTTC.

The gene calls are TRBV6-1 and TRBJ1-5; D is ambiguous. This CDR3 region has 11 residues. V was pared by 6 bases and J by 4 bases, with 4 bases between. The V gene's germline CDR1 is MNHNS and CDR2 SASEGT. The DNA for the CDR3 is TGTGCCAGCAGCGATAATCAGCCCCAGCATTTT. It yields the protein CASSDNQPQHF.

The V call is TRBV13, the J call TRBJ2-3; 7 bases align to TRBD1. The V and J ends lost 1 base and 3 bases, in that order; junction bases with no gene match: 4. Germline CDR1 PRHDT, CDR2 FYEKMQ (reference sequence). This CDR3 region has 15 residues. CDR3 nucleotide sequence: TGTGCCAGCAGCTTAGTTGGCAGGGGGACAGATACGCAGTATTTT. This codes for CASSLVGRGTDTQYF. Variable domain in full (rest from reference TRBV13 and TRBJ2-3): AAGVIQSPRHLIKEKRETATLKCYPIPRHDTVYWYQQGPGQDPQFLISFYEKMQSDKGSIPDRFSAQQFSDYHSELNMSSLELGDSALYFCASSLVGRGTDTQYFGPGTRLTVL.

The table lists this clone with a few counts. The V and J genes are TRBV28 and TRBJ1-1; D unclear. Looked up from germline, CDR1 is MDHEN and CDR2 is SYDVKM. V was cut by 6 bases and J by 1 base, with 18 bases left in between. The length of the CDR3 is 16 residues. Here the CDR3 reads CASRLLTWEGNTEAFF. CDR3 coding DNA: TGTGCCAGCAGATTACTTACTTGGGAGGGGAACACTGAAGCTTTCTTT.

The chain couples TRBV5-5 to TRBJ1-2; D gene ambiguous. The germline V gene has CDR1 SGHKS and CDR2 YYEKEE (reference sequence). CDR3 size: 14 residues. Trimming cost V 3 bases and J 0 bases, with 9 bases left between them. DNA for the CDR3: TGTGCCAGCAGCTCGGACGGAGCTAACTATGGCTACACCTTC. The encoded protein is CASSSDGANYGYTF.

This chain joins TRBV21-1 and TRBJ1-3. TRBV21-1 is designated a pseudogene. The CDR3 spans 17 residues. DNA of the CDR3: TGTGCCAGCAGCCCCCGGGCCGGGGGGAGCTCTGGAAACACCATATATTTT. Translation: CASSPRAGGSSGNTIYF.

The chain links TRBV6-7 to TRBJ2-7; a possible D gene is TRBD1 (6 bases). TRBV6-7 is sorted into the ORF group, with uncertain function. Trimming shortened V by 6 bases and J by 4 bases, and 10 bases separated the two germline ends. The CDR3 consists of 12 residues. The CDR3 DNA is TGTGCCAGCAGGGACAGTTCATACGAGCAGTACTTC. This codes for CASRDSSYEQYF.

To note about this clone: Other DNA variants within this sample encode the same CDR3. V usage is TRBV6-1 and J usage is TRBJ1-2; D is uncertain. From germline, CDR1 is MNHNS and CDR2 SASEGT. V shed 0 bases and J shed 3 bases, with 11 bases lying between them. The CDR3 has 15 amino acids. For the CDR3, the DNA is TGTGCCAGCAGTGAAGCTCCGGGGAGTCACTATGGCTACACCTTC. Translation gives CASSEAPGSHYGYTF.

The chain is built from TRBV10-3 and TRBJ1-1; D might be TRBD1 (5 bases). Per the germline V gene, CDR1 is ENHRY and CDR2 is SYGVKD. The ends were cut back, 2 bases at V and 5 bases at J, with 12 bases in the middle. The CDR3 loop spans 14 amino acids. In DNA, the CDR3 is TGTGCCATCAGTGAGCGGGGGGTAGAAACTGAAGCTTTCTTT. Translation: CAISERGVETEAFF.

This clone was seen a few times. The chain joins TRBV28 to TRBJ1-6, with unresolved D. Trimming left V 2 bases short and J 11 bases short, with 13 bases between. Germline lookup yields CDR1 MDHEN and CDR2 SYDVKM. The CDR3 totals 14 residues. The CDR3 spells CASSLLPGGTPLHF. The CDR3, as DNA: TGTGCCAGCAGTTTACTTCCTGGAGGCACACCCCTCCACTTT. Combining the CDR3 with reference TRBV28 and TRBJ1-6 gives the whole variable domain DVKVTQSSRYLVKRTGEKVFLECVQDMDHENMFWYRQDPGLGLRLIYFSYDVKMKEKGDIPEGYSVSREKKERFSLILESASTNQTSMYLCASSLLPGGTPLHFGNGTRLTVT.

This chain links TRBV2 with TRBJ1-5; D perhaps matches TRBD1 (6 bases). Germline values: CDR1 SNHLY, CDR2 FYNNEI. The CDR3 spans 15 residues. The V gene lost 6 bases and the J gene lost 7 bases, with 19 bases spanning the gap. In DNA form, the CDR3 reads TGTGCCAGCAGCGCTCCAGGGGTAGGAGCGCAGCCCCAGCATTTT. It is translated as CASSAPGVGAQPQHF.

The chain has TRBV9 and TRBJ1-2, with 9 positions matching TRBD1. Trimming cost V 0 bases and J 7 bases; bases outside gene matches: 13. This CDR3 comprises 17 residues. Germline CDR1 SGDLS, CDR2 YYNGEE. CDR3 sequence (DNA): TGTGCCAGCAGCGTAGGGGTCGGGACAGGGAACCTTCCTGGCTACACCTTC. Its protein product is CASSVGVGTGNLPGYTF.

This sequence joins TRBV6-1 and TRBJ2-1, with D possibly being TRBD1 (6 bases). V lost 4 bases to trimming and J lost 5 bases, with 12 bases between them. The CDR3 consists of 14 residues. From germline, CDR1 is MNHNS and CDR2 SASEGT. The CDR3 loop reads CASSVVQGNNEQFF. The CDR3 DNA follows: TGTGCCAGCAGTGTGGTACAGGGTAACAATGAGCAGTTCTTC.

The CDR3 loop reads CASSPMGQGTEEKLFF. The CDR3 DNA is TGTGCCAGCAGTCCTATGGGACAGGGGACTGAGGAAAAACTGTTTTTT. The rearrangement links TRBV28 to TRBJ1-4; 10 nucleotides line up with TRBD1. Trimming at V came to 5 bases and at J to 8 bases, leaving 11 bases not matched to a gene. This CDR3 comprises 16 residues. Germline values: CDR1 MDHEN, CDR2 SYDVKM.

The V gene is TRBV10-1, the J gene TRBJ1-3; D is uncertain. From germline, CDR1 is WNHNN and CDR2 SYGVQD (reference sequence). This CDR3 spans 15 amino acids. The germline V and J ends were trimmed by 3 bases and 3 bases, with 12 bases remaining between them. Here the CDR3 reads CASSDGMNLGNTIYF. The CDR3 DNA reads as TGCGCCAGCAGTGATGGGATGAATCTTGGAAACACCATATATTTT.

V usage is TRBV6-5 and J usage is TRBJ2-6; either TRBD1 or TRBD2 may fit D (5 bases each). CDR3 length: 11 residues. V was shortened by 6 bases and J by 11 bases, with 8 bases between the two germline ends. The V gene's germline CDR1 is MNHEY and CDR2 SVGAGI. The CDR3 loop is CASRGRDVLTF. The CDR3, as DNA: TGTGCCAGCAGGGGACGGGACGTCCTGACTTTC.

This rearrangement joins TRBV4-2 to TRBJ1-2; 8 positions agree with TRBD1. The CDR3 has 17 residues. V lost 1 base and J lost 0; bases outside the gene matches: 7. CDR1 and CDR2 (germline): LGHNA, YNFKEQ. CDR3 DNA sequence: TGTGCCAGCAGCCAAGTGGGACAGGAGAAAACTAACTATGGCTACACCTTC. It codes for CASSQVGQEKTNYGYTF.

This sequence joins TRBV6-5 and TRBJ2-7; D remains unclear. Germline V lookup: CDR1 MNHEY, CDR2 SVGAGI. CDR3 length: 15 residues. Trimming left V 7 bases short and J 6 bases short, with 22 bases between. As DNA, the CDR3 is TGTGCCAGCAACCCGACATCTTTCGTCCCTTCCGAGCAGTACTTC. This gives the protein CASNPTSFVPSEQYF.

This clone was counted once. The DNA for the CDR3 is TGTGCCACCAGGGGGAGAGAGAAACAAGAGACCCAGTACTTC. Protein: CATRGREKQETQYF. The chain employs TRBV15 and TRBJ2-5; tentatively, D is TRBD2 (5 bases). This CDR3 region has 14 residues. Germline V gene lookup returns CDR1 LNHNV and CDR2 YYDKDF (reference sequence). Trimming pared 6 bases from V and 2 bases from J, leaving 13 bases between.

Worth noting for this clone: It may be a read error: a sequence one base away is much more abundant. The sample has other DNA sequences that encode this CDR3 too. The chain recombines TRBV19 with TRBJ1-5; 7 bases agree with TRBD1. The germline gives CDR1 LNHDA, CDR2 SQIVND (reference sequence). The V and J ends lost 9 bases and 5 bases, in that order; junction bases with no gene match: 7. The CDR3 has 13 amino acids. The CDR3 here is CASRDREDQPQHF. Here the CDR3 DNA reads TGTGCCAGCCGAGACAGGGAAGATCAGCCCCAGCATTTT. Full variable domain (remainder filled in from reference TRBV19 and TRBJ1-5): DGGITQSPKYLFRKEGQNVTLSCEQNLNHDAMYWYRQDPGQGLRLIYYSQIVNDFQKGDIAEGYSVSREKKESFPLTVTSAQKNPTAFYLCASRDREDQPQHFGDGTRLSIL.

V usage is TRBV2 and J usage is TRBJ2-1, with a possible D match to TRBD1 (6 bases). The CDR3 totals 15 residues. Germline values: CDR1 SNHLY, CDR2 FYNNEI. The V and J ends lost 5 bases and 2 bases respectively, with 13 bases between them. CDR3 region: CASSRSGTTYNEQFF. The CDR3 DNA follows: TGTGCCAGCAGTCGTTCCGGGACAACCTACAATGAGCAGTTCTTC.

The chain has TRBV5-1 and TRBJ2-6, with TRBD1 matching 10 bases. The germline V gene has CDR1 SGHRS and CDR2 YFSETQ. This CDR3 is 19 amino acids long. Losses at the gene ends were 4 bases for V and 2 bases for J; bases not matched to a gene: 12. CDR3 in DNA: TGCGCCAGCAGCCTTGACCGGGACAGGGGAATGACTGGGGCCAACGTCCTGACTTTC. It codes for CASSLDRDRGMTGANVLTF.

The V call is TRBV2, the J call TRBJ2-2; D is undetermined. The CDR3 has 14 residues. V gave up 8 bases and J gave up 2 bases, with 12 bases separating them. Germline V gene lookup returns CDR1 SNHLY and CDR2 FYNNEI. The CDR3: CASLPVGNTGELFF. In DNA, the CDR3 is TGTGCCAGCTTGCCGGTGGGAAACACCGGGGAGCTGTTTTTT. Looking up the rest from reference TRBV2 and TRBJ2-2 gives the full variable domain: EPEVTQTPSHQVTQMGQEVILRCVPISNHLYFYWYRQILGQKVEFLVSFYNNEISEKSEIFDDQFSVERPDGSNFTLKIRSTKLEDSAMYFCASLPVGNTGELFFGEGSRLTVL.

The chain couples TRBV28 to TRBJ1-5, with 7 bases identical to TRBD1. This CDR3 is 16 amino acids long. Trimming at V came to 6 bases and at J to 4 bases, leaving 12 bases not matched to a gene. From germline, CDR1 is MDHEN and CDR2 SYDVKM. CDR3 residues: CASRFATGEGNQPQHF. CDR3 nucleotides: TGTGCCAGCAGATTCGCAACAGGGGAGGGGAATCAGCCCCAGCATTTT. Full variable domain (outside the CDR3, taken from reference TRBV28 and TRBJ1-5): DVKVTQSSRYLVKRTGEKVFLECVQDMDHENMFWYRQDPGLGLRLIYFSYDVKMKEKGDIPEGYSVSREKKERFSLILESASTNQTSMYLCASRFATGEGNQPQHFGDGTRLSIL.

This clone was found once. This chain connects TRBV2 to TRBJ2-5; possible D gene TRBD1, 6 bases. The CDR3 runs to 17 residues. Trimming removed 7 bases at V and 4 bases at J, with 25 bases between. The germline CDR1 and CDR2 sequences are SNHLY and FYNNEI. As DNA, the CDR3 is TGTGCCAGCACACGCCCCGGGACACCTACTTTTGGAGAGACCCAGTACTTC. Protein sequence: CASTRPGTPTFGETQYF.

The V gene is TRBV7-2, the J gene TRBJ2-7; 9 bases line up with TRBD1. After removal of 6 bases from V and 3 bases from J, the junction contained 6 bases not matched to a gene. Germline V lookup: CDR1 SGHTA, CDR2 FQGNSA. The CDR3 consists of 14 residues. The CDR3 here is CASSQQGADYEQYF. Here the CDR3 DNA reads TGTGCCAGCAGTCAACAGGGGGCAGACTACGAGCAGTACTTC.

The chain links TRBV30 to TRBJ2-2; D not certain. The CDR3 extends over 13 amino acids. The germline gives CDR1 GTSNPN, CDR2 SVGIG (reference sequence). V was shortened by 2 bases and J by 6 bases, with 10 bases between the two germline ends. The CDR3 is CAWSPQDAGELFF. The DNA of the CDR3 is TGTGCCTGGAGTCCCCAGGACGCCGGGGAGCTGTTTTTT.